A single sample is the source of the 13 T cell receptor beta chains below, sequenced in a study of T-cell reconstitution after alpha-beta-depleted transplantation in children. Unique molecular identifiers were built into the TCRbeta library. TCRdb ran MiXCR on the PCR reads and lists one entry per CDR3 protein. The sample has roughly 300,000 distinct CDR3 sequences, around 9.6% seen once; the top ten hold about a tenth. The sample consisted of PBMCs from the stem cell graft donor, taken from the stem cell graft. Receptor source: a human donor who donated a stem cell graft to a child with SCID.

This clonotype was seen only a few times. This chain links TRBV7-3 with TRBJ2-5; TRBD2 agrees at 13 bases. Germline assignment: CDR1 SGHTA and CDR2 FQGTGA. Unmatched junction bases numbered 8, after V lost 2 bases and J lost 5 bases. The CDR3 runs to 17 residues. The CDR3: CASSLYGGTSGVETQYF. The CDR3 DNA follows: TGTGCCAGCAGCTTATACGGGGGGACTAGCGGGGTTGAGACCCAGTACTTC.

This sequence joins TRBV2 and TRBJ2-1, with D perhaps being TRBD1 or TRBD2 (5 bases each). From germline, CDR1 is SNHLY and CDR2 FYNNEI. The CDR3 is 16 amino acids. V lost 4 bases and J lost 3, with 16 bases in between. CDR3 sequence: CASSGGRSALYNEQFF. The CDR3 nucleotides are TGTGCCAGCAGTGGGGGACGGTCCGCGCTCTACAATGAGCAGTTCTTC.

The chain uses TRBV6-2 or TRBV6-3 and TRBJ1-4; no clear D. V lost 2 bases and J lost 11, with 9 bases in between. The CDR3 is made up of 12 amino acids. Germline V gene data show CDR1 as MNHEY and CDR2 as SVGEGT. The CDR3 is CASSYEGRKLFF. CDR3 DNA: TGTGCCAGCAGTTACGAAGGGAGGAAACTGTTTTTT.

In its sample, this clonotype was seen a few times. V is TRBV20-1 and J is TRBJ2-7; tentative D call: TRBD1 (6 bases). In germline, CDR1 is DFQATT, CDR2 SNEGSKA (reference sequence). CDR3 length equals 11 residues. V was pared by 5 bases and J by 2 bases, with 7 bases between. CDR3 in DNA: TGCAGTGCTTGGACAGCCTACGAGCAGTACTTC. Translating gives CSAWTAYEQYF.

This clonotype turned up a few times. The chain employs TRBV7-9 and TRBJ2-3; 9 positions agree with TRBD1. The length of the CDR3 is 15 residues. Losses at the gene ends were 5 bases for V and 6 bases for J; bases not matched to a gene: 9. The V gene's germline CDR1 is SEHNR and CDR2 FQNEAQ (reference sequence). The CDR3 sequence is CASSPPDRGGDTQYF. The CDR3 DNA follows: TGTGCCAGCAGCCCCCCGGACAGGGGAGGTGATACGCAGTATTTT.

This clonotype was observed a few times. V usage is TRBV29-1 and J usage is TRBJ2-5, with D possibly matching TRBD2 (5 bases). Trimming took off 0 bases at V and 2 bases at J, with 10 bases between the two ends. CDR3 size: 14 residues. Germline V lookup: CDR1 SQVTM, CDR2 ANQGSEA. CDR3 region: CSVEDRGGQETQYF. CDR3 nucleotides: TGCAGCGTTGAAGATCGGGGTGGTCAAGAGACCCAGTACTTC.

This chain connects TRBV6-1 to TRBJ1-1, with 9 positions matching TRBD1. V lost 9 bases to trimming and J lost 1 base; unmatched junction nucleotides: 12. The CDR3 covers 16 residues. The germline gives CDR1 MNHNS, CDR2 SASEGT. Written as DNA, the CDR3 is TGTGCCAGAAGCGTCCCGGGACAGGGTAGGAACACTGAAGCTTTCTTT. Translation: CARSVPGQGRNTEAFF.

The chain carries TRBV20-1 and TRBJ2-1, with 7 bases that match TRBD2. The CDR3 runs 16 residues. CDR1 and CDR2 (germline): DFQATT, SNEGSKA (reference sequence). V lost 8 bases, J lost 6 bases, and 19 bases stayed unmatched. CDR3 region: CSPGAGSGGGPNEQFF. CDR3 nucleotides: TGCAGTCCAGGCGCGGGGTCCGGGGGAGGGCCCAATGAGCAGTTCTTC.

The chain joins TRBV5-1 to TRBJ2-7; 8 bases line up with TRBD1. Germline CDR1 and CDR2: SGHRS and YFSETQ. The CDR3 is 16 amino acids. V shed 4 bases, J shed 5 bases, and the junction held 14 bases outside the gene matches. CDR3 in DNA: TGCGCCAGCAGCATCGTCCAGGGGGCCCTATACCACGAGCAGTACTTC. The encoded protein is CASSIVQGALYHEQYF.

This clonotype was counted only a few times. The chain carries TRBV20-1 and TRBJ1-3; D not resolved. Germline V gene sequence: CDR1 DFQATT, CDR2 SNEGSKA (reference sequence). V was shortened by 3 bases and J by 0 bases, with 12 bases between the two germline ends. The CDR3 is made up of 15 amino acids. The CDR3 DNA is TGCAGTGCTAGCGGAGAGGTGACCTCTGGAAACACCATATATTTT. It specifies CSASGEVTSGNTIYF.

This clonotype was counted a few times. V gene TRBV6-1 combines with J gene TRBJ2-3; D gene unclear. This CDR3 region has 13 residues. Germline values: CDR1 MNHNS, CDR2 SASEGT. V lost 6 bases to trimming and J lost 4 bases, with 11 bases between them. CDR3 amino acids: CASRKLRPDTQYF. The CDR3 bases are TGTGCCAGCAGAAAACTCCGCCCAGATACGCAGTATTTT.

This clonotype has at least ten counts. V usage is TRBV7-9 and J usage is TRBJ1-1; unclear D gene. V dropped 3 bases and J dropped 4 bases, with 6 bases sitting between them. The germline V gene encodes CDR1 SEHNR and CDR2 FQNEAQ (reference sequence). This CDR3 has 12 residues. CDR3 nucleotides: TGTGCCAGCAGCTTCGGCCTCACTGAAGCTTTCTTT. As protein: CASSFGLTEAFF.

The table lists this clonotype with a few counts. The chain is built from TRBV24-1 and TRBJ2-3; possibly TRBD1 or TRBD2 for D (6 bases each). This CDR3 has 16 amino acids. Looked up from germline, CDR1 is KGHDR and CDR2 is SFDVKD. V was shortened by 4 bases and J by 1 base, with 14 bases between the two germline ends. CDR3 nucleotide sequence: TGTGCCACCAGTGAACGGGGGCGCGGAGGCACAGATACGCAGTATTTT. Residues: CATSERGRGGTDTQYF.